This T cell receptor (beta chain) was profiled in a study of T-cell reconstitution after alpha-beta-depleted transplantation in children. General study points: Surviving recipient T cells and thymic progenitors underlay high day-60 TCRbeta diversity in some patients. There were reportedly several hundred expanded graft clones from which alpha-beta T cells came about two months after transplant. Counts and diversity of T cells one year after transplant came mostly from newly produced T cells.

Germline CDR1 reads SGHRS; CDR2 reads YFSETQ. V lost 2 bases to trimming and J lost 6 bases, with 16 bases between them. This CDR3 has 15 amino acids. Unique molecular identifiers were incorporated into the prepared TCRbeta library. TCRdb re-called the PCR reads with MiXCR, one entry per CDR3 protein. The repertoire consists of 350,000 to 500,000 distinct CDR3 sequences, with roughly 43% occurring once and the leading ten covering 27%. This clonotype was detected a few times. The antigen remains unidentified. This sequence joins TRBV5-1 and TRBJ2-3; D might be TRBD1 or TRBD2, each matching 6 bases. This specimen was PBMCs, taken before TCRalphabeta/CD19-depleted stem cell transplant. This clonotype originated in a girl aged 2-9 years with aplastic anemia, due to receive a stem cell transplant. The CDR3 DNA sequence: TGCGCCAGCAGCTTCCGACTAGGGGGGCCTGATACGCAGTATTTT. Its translation: CASSFRLGGPDTQYF.